Listed here are 26 T cell receptor beta chains from one sample, sequenced in a study of cytomegalovirus exposure and HLA in healthy donors. The PCR used 60 Vbeta and 13 Jbeta primers. Assay: immunoSEQ multiplex PCR; the TCRdb copy retains only in-frame clones and omits some. The sample carries around 150,000 clones, around four fifths recorded once. The sample comprised PBMCs. These TCRs come from a female donor in good health and CMV-seronegative.

This CDR3 is CASSFGLSSYEQYF. The CDR3 bases are TGTGCCAGCAGTTTCGGACTGAGCTCCTACGAGCAGTACTTC. The chain carries TRBV6-1 and TRBJ2-7, with D perhaps matching TRBD2 (5 bases). Trimming took off 5 bases at V and 0 bases at J, with 11 bases between the two ends. The length of the CDR3 is 14 residues. Germline CDR1 reads MNHNS; CDR2 reads SASEGT.

V is TRBV9 and J is TRBJ2-4, with D perhaps TRBD2 (6 bases). Germline values: CDR1 SGDLS, CDR2 YYNGEE. CDR3 length: 14 amino acids. V dropped 0 bases and J dropped 4 bases, with 8 bases sitting between them. DNA for the CDR3: TGTGCCAGCAGCGTAGGGGACTTTAAAAACATTCAGTACTTC. This encodes CASSVGDFKNIQYF.

In the case of this clone: Compared with germline, one end of the junction differs, possibly owing to a read error. The chain links TRBV6-6 to TRBJ2-2; the D gene is possibly TRBD2 (6 bases). CDR3 size: 14 residues. CDR1 is MNHNY and CDR2 is SVGAGI in the germline V gene (reference sequence). CDR3 DNA sequence: TGTGCCAGCAGTGACTCAGGAGGGGCCGGGGAGCTGTTTTTT. Protein: CASSDSGGAGELFF.

This clone appeared a few times. This CDR3 is CASSVGVMNTEAFF. The CDR3 DNA follows: TGTGCCAGCAGCGTAGGAGTTATGAACACTGAAGCTTTCTTT. The V and J genes are TRBV9 and TRBJ1-1; no firm D call. V was clipped by 0 bases and J by 0 bases, with 6 bases between them. CDR1 is SGDLS, CDR2 YYNGEE, per germline. This CDR3 contains 14 residues.

The chain joins TRBV18 to TRBJ1-2; 12 bases align to TRBD1. The length of the CDR3 is 18 residues. Germline CDR1 KGHSH, CDR2 LQKENI. Trimming at V came to 2 bases and at J to 5 bases, leaving 12 bases not matched to a gene. The CDR3 sequence: CASSPTGTGGASGYGYTF. DNA of the CDR3: TGTGCCAGCTCACCAACCGGGACAGGGGGCGCGAGTGGGTATGGCTACACCTTC.

The chain employs TRBV15 and TRBJ1-4; TRBD1 might be the D (5 bases). The CDR3 loop spans 14 amino acids. Trimming took 4 bases from V and 4 from J, leaving 10 bases between them. CDR1 is LNHNV and CDR2 is YYDKDF in the germline V gene (reference sequence). The CDR3 bases are TGTGCCACCAGCATTGTGGGGGGTAATGAAAAACTGTTTTTT. It specifies CATSIVGGNEKLFF.

The chain joins TRBV28 to TRBJ2-1; 7 bases agree with TRBD2. Trimming removed 8 bases from V and 5 bases from J; junction bases left unmatched: 12. Germline V gives CDR1 MDHEN, CDR2 SYDVKM. The CDR3 spans 15 residues. CDR3 sequence: CASLLIGGGDNEQFF. CDR3 DNA sequence: TGTGCCAGCTTACTTATCGGGGGAGGGGACAATGAGCAGTTCTTC.

V usage is TRBV19 and J usage is TRBJ1-1, with 9 bases that match TRBD1. Germline CDR1 is LNHDA and CDR2 is SQIVND (reference sequence). With 7 bases clipped from V and 2 bases from J, the junction kept 5 bases outside the gene matches. The CDR3 spans 14 residues. This chain's CDR3 is CASKRTGDNTEAFF. The CDR3 DNA follows: TGTGCCAGTAAGCGGACAGGGGATAACACTGAAGCTTTCTTT.

The chain combines TRBV19 with TRBJ2-2; TRBD2 aligns across 7 bases. J gave up 4 bases and V 9 bases, and 5 bases lay outside the gene matches. The length of the CDR3 is 13 residues. CDR1 and CDR2 from the germline V gene are LNHDA and SQIVND (reference sequence). The CDR3 protein is CASSSGPTGELFF. CDR3 nucleotides: TGTGCCAGCTCTAGCGGACCCACCGGGGAGCTGTTTTTT.

This clone was seen just once. The V call is TRBV19, the J call TRBJ2-7, with D possibly being TRBD1 (6 bases). Trimming pared 5 bases from V and 0 bases from J, leaving 11 bases between. The CDR3 spans 14 residues. Germline V lookup: CDR1 LNHDA, CDR2 SQIVND (reference sequence). CDR3 region: CASSYRESSYEQYF. In DNA form, the CDR3 reads TGTGCCAGTAGTTACAGGGAGAGCTCCTACGAGCAGTACTTC. The full variable domain, with the rest looked up from reference TRBV19 and TRBJ2-7, is DGGITQSPKYLFRKEGQNVTLSCEQNLNHDAMYWYRQDPGQGLRLIYYSQIVNDFQKGDIAEGYSVSREKKESFPLTVTSAQKNPTAFYLCASSYRESSYEQYFGPGTRLTVT.

This clone occurred a few times. This chain joins TRBV30 and TRBJ1-1; maybe TRBD1 (6 bases). Per the germline V gene, CDR1 is GTSNPN and CDR2 is SVGIG (reference sequence). The CDR3 sequence is 12 residues long. Between the trimmed V and J ends, which lost 0 bases and 10 bases, there was a span of 12 bases. CDR3 bases: TGTGCCTGGAGTGTAAGGGGACATAGAGCTTTCTTT. This translates into CAWSVRGHRAFF.

This chain connects TRBV6-5 to TRBJ2-7; the D gene is possibly TRBD2 (6 bases). This CDR3 region has 12 residues. V was shortened by 5 bases and J by 9 bases, with 14 bases between the two germline ends. Per germline, CDR1 MNHEY and CDR2 SVGAGI. The CDR3 spells CASSTQGGGQYF. The CDR3 DNA is TGTGCCAGCAGTACGCAGGGAGGAGGGCAGTACTTC.

The chain combines TRBV6-4 with TRBJ2-1; possible D gene TRBD1, 5 bases. Deletions cut 2 bases from V and 6 bases from J, with 17 bases between. Per the germline V gene, CDR1 is MRHNA and CDR2 is SNTAGT. The CDR3 runs 16 residues. The CDR3: CASSDKGQGISNEQFF. DNA for the CDR3: TGTGCCAGCAGTGACAAGGGGCAGGGAATAAGCAATGAGCAGTTCTTC.

This clone has a single count. The chain combines TRBV7-9 with TRBJ1-1; D is undetermined. Germline lookup yields CDR1 SEHNR and CDR2 FQNEAQ (reference sequence). This CDR3 has 15 residues. Trimming pared 5 bases from V and 0 bases from J, leaving 13 bases between. CDR3 amino acids: CASSPPNQLNTEAFF. Here the CDR3 DNA reads TGTGCCAGCAGCCCCCCAAACCAGTTGAACACTGAAGCTTTCTTT.

The genes are TRBV2 and TRBJ2-2; a possible D gene is TRBD2 (6 bases). Germline values: CDR1 SNHLY, CDR2 FYNNEI. The ends were cut back, 2 bases at V and 6 bases at J, with 19 bases in the middle. The CDR3 covers 17 residues. The CDR3 region is CASSEIGQGGEAGELFF. As DNA, the CDR3 is TGTGCCAGCAGTGAAATTGGGCAGGGCGGGGAAGCCGGGGAGCTGTTTTTT.

This clone was seen more than once but under ten times. V usage is TRBV9 and J usage is TRBJ1-1; 9 bases line up with TRBD1. The junction had 12 bases not matched to a gene; V was cut back by 3 bases and J by 0 bases. CDR3 length: 18 amino acids. Per germline, CDR1 SGDLS and CDR2 YYNGEE. DNA for the CDR3: TGTGCCAGCAGCGGAGGCTGGGGACAGGGTGGTATGAACACTGAAGCTTTCTTT. Translated: CASSGGWGQGGMNTEAFF.

The rearrangement links TRBV5-1 to TRBJ2-5, with TRBD2 as a possible D gene (6 bases). The J call could be wrong; TRBJ2-7 is a better fit for the DNA end. Germline V gene lookup returns CDR1 SGHRS and CDR2 YFSETQ. The CDR3 loop spans 13 amino acids. CDR3 sequence: CASSFGGSYEQYF. In DNA form, the CDR3 reads TGCGCCAGCAGCTTTGGGGGGTCCTACGAGCAGTACTTC.

This clone was seen once. The J gene is TRBJ1-2, the V gene TRBV5-5; tentatively, D is TRBD1 (6 bases). There are 17 residues in the CDR3. Trimming took off 4 bases at V and 5 bases at J, with 24 bases between the two ends. From germline, CDR1 is SGHKS and CDR2 YYEKEE (reference sequence). CDR3 in amino acids: CASSPPPGRGEWYGYTF. The CDR3 DNA reads TGTGCCAGCAGCCCCCCGCCGGGCAGGGGCGAATGGTATGGCTACACCTTC.

This sequence joins TRBV6-6 and TRBJ1-2; 8 positions agree with TRBD1. CDR1 is MNHNY, CDR2 SVGAGI, per germline (reference sequence). The junction had 7 bases not matched to a gene; V was cut back by 6 bases and J by 4 bases. This CDR3 region has 14 residues. The DNA of the CDR3 is TGTGCCAGCAGGGGGACAGGAAGGCTCTATGGCTACACCTTC. Its translation: CASRGTGRLYGYTF.

This chain uses TRBV2 with TRBJ1-5; 7 bases line up with TRBD1. Trimming removed 6 bases from V and 1 base from J; junction bases left unmatched: 15. The CDR3 is made up of 18 amino acids. Germline V gives CDR1 SNHLY, CDR2 FYNNEI. CDR3 residues: CASSYLGTALGSNQPQHF. The DNA of the CDR3 is TGTGCCAGCAGCTACCTCGGGACAGCCCTAGGGAGCAATCAGCCCCAGCATTTT.

This clone was detected once. Other DNA variants within this sample encode the same CDR3. J is TRBJ2-1 and V is TRBV9; 9 bases agree with TRBD2. V lost 0 bases to trimming and J lost 2 bases; unmatched junction nucleotides: 0. The CDR3 loop spans 15 amino acids. Germline V lookup: CDR1 SGDLS, CDR2 YYNGEE. The CDR3 spells CASSVGGGAYNEQFF. CDR3 DNA sequence: TGTGCCAGCAGCGTAGGCGGGGGGGCCTACAATGAGCAGTTCTTC. Combining the CDR3 with reference TRBV9 and TRBJ2-1 gives the whole variable domain DSGVTQTPKHLITATGQRVTLRCSPRSGDLSVYWYQQSLDQGLQFLIQYYNGEERAKGNILERFSAQQFPDLHSELNLSSLELGDSALYFCASSVGGGAYNEQFFGPGTRLTVL.

This clone appeared a few times. The gene calls are TRBV18 and TRBJ1-1; D call uncertain. The CDR3 is 14 residues long. Germline V CDR1 and CDR2: KGHSH, LQKENI. V shed 5 bases and J shed 0 bases, with 10 bases lying between them. The CDR3 region is CASSVNPLNTEAFF. The CDR3 coding sequence is TGTGCCAGCTCAGTAAATCCTTTGAACACTGAAGCTTTCTTT.

The CDR3, as DNA: TGTGCCAGCAACGACGGGTCCTTAAATGAGCAGTTCTTC. Protein sequence: CASNDGSLNEQFF. The chain joins TRBV6-5 to TRBJ2-1; D ambiguous. Looked up from germline, CDR1 is MNHEY and CDR2 is SVGAGI. V lost 7 bases, J lost 7 bases, and 14 bases lay in between. The CDR3 length is 13 residues.

J is TRBJ1-1 and V is TRBV5-4, with unresolved D. The V gene's germline CDR1 is SGHNT and CDR2 YYREEE (reference sequence). This CDR3 comprises 15 residues. Trimming cost V 3 bases and J 4 bases, with 16 bases left between them. CDR3 region: CASSSGKRWGTEAFF. For the CDR3, the DNA is TGTGCCAGCAGCTCGGGGAAGAGGTGGGGCACTGAAGCTTTCTTT.

This clone has more than one count but fewer than ten. This chain links TRBV27 with TRBJ2-3, with TRBD1 matching over 10 bases. The CDR3 has 16 amino acids. Unmatched junction bases numbered 10, after V lost 6 bases and J lost 4 bases. The germline V gene encodes CDR1 MNHEY and CDR2 SMNVEV (reference sequence). The CDR3 bases are TGTGCCAGCAGGCTATTGGGACAGGGGATGCCAGATACGCAGTATTTT. Its translation is CASRLLGQGMPDTQYF.

This rearrangement joins TRBV6-1 to TRBJ2-7, with TRBD2 identical over 10 bases. Trimming took 1 base from V and 5 from J; bases not matched to a gene: 5. Germline V gene lookup returns CDR1 MNHNS and CDR2 SASEGT. The CDR3 spans 15 residues. The CDR3 DNA follows: TGTGCCAGCAGTGAAGAAGCTAGCGGGAGTCACGAGCAGTACTTC. It encodes CASSEEASGSHEQYF.